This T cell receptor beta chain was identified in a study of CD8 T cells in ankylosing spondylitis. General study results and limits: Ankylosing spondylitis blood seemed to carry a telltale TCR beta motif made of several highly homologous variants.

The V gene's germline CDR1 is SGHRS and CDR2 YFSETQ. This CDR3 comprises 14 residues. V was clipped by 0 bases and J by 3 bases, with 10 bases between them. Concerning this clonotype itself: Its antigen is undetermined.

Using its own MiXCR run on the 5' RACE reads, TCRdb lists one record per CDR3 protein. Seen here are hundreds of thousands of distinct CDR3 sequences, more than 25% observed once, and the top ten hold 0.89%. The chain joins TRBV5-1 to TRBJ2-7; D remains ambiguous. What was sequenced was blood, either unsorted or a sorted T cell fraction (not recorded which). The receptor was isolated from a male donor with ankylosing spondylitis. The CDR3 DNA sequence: TGCGCCAGCAGCTTGGGACATACTCTCTACGAGCAGTACTTC. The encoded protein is CASSLGHTLYEQYF.